This is a list of T cell receptor beta chains from one sample in a study of T cells after yellow fever vaccination. Each CDR3 protein gets one entry after TCRdb re-called the 5' RACE reads with MiXCR. The sample holds around 260,000 distinct CDR3 sequences; around 4.9% are singletons and the top ten take 3% to 4%. This specimen was CD4+ T cells sorted from PBMCs, taken on the day of the yellow fever booster vaccination. These TCRs come from a man younger than 35 who received the YFV17D yellow fever vaccine. Each CDR3 is given with its conserved first and last residue. The D gene is left open where the match is weak. Size is stated for part of the rows, as once, few or many counts, or as a class when the clone is expanded.

clone_size	v_call	d_call	j_call	cdr3_aa	cdr3_nt
many	TRBV4-1	.	TRBJ2-1	CASSQAYRDNEQFF	TGCGCCAGCAGCCAAGCTTACAGGGACAATGAGCAGTTCTTC
.	TRBV24-1	TRBD1	TRBJ1-4	CATSDGTGFATNEKLFF	TGTGCCACCAGTGATGGGACAGGGTTTGCAACTAATGAAAAACTGTTTTTT
.	TRBV5-6	.	TRBJ1-5	CASSRPVAGAQHF	TGTGCCAGCAGCCGCCCCGTCGCGGGAGCCCAGCATTTT
.	TRBV5-1	.	TRBJ1-1	CASSLVGSSTEAFF	TGCGCCAGCAGCTTGGTGGGGTCGAGCACTGAAGCTTTCTTT
few	TRBV20-1	.	TRBJ1-1	CSARDLRVSSFF	TGCAGTGCTAGAGATTTAAGGGTGTCGTCTTTCTTT
.	TRBV2	.	TRBJ2-6	CASSEVGAGANVLTF	TGTGCCAGCAGTGAAGTGGGGGCTGGGGCCAACGTCCTGACTTTC
.	TRBV7-3	.	TRBJ2-1	CASSPRGRTDEQFF	TGTGCCAGCAGCCCCCGGGGGAGGACCGATGAGCAGTTCTTC
.	TRBV7-2	.	TRBJ2-1	CASSLLGGTYNEQFF	TGTGCCAGCAGCTTGTTGGGGGGAACCTACAATGAGCAGTTCTTC
few	TRBV18	.	TRBJ2-3	CASSPQARTDTQYF	TGTGCCAGCTCACCCCAAGCTCGTACAGATACGCAGTATTTT
many	TRBV29-1	.	TRBJ1-5	CSVEDWRFNQPQHF	TGCAGCGTTGAAGACTGGAGATTCAATCAGCCCCAGCATTTT
.	TRBV7-8	TRBD1	TRBJ1-5	CASSHSGVRGMRGNQPQHF	TGTGCCAGCAGCCATAGCGGTGTCAGGGGGATGAGGGGCAATCAGCCCCAGCATTTT
few	TRBV30	.	TRBJ2-3	CAWSVDPAATDTQYF	TGTGCCTGGAGTGTCGACCCCGCGGCCACAGATACGCAGTATTTT
many	TRBV4-2	.	TRBJ1-1	CASSQVSSNTEAFF	TGTGCCAGCAGCCAAGTGTCGTCCAACACTGAAGCTTTCTTT
few	TRBV30	.	TRBJ2-1	CAWGRSYNEQFF	TGTGCCTGGGGCCGCTCCTACAATGAGCAGTTCTTC
many	TRBV10-1	.	TRBJ2-6	CASSSGANVLTF	TGCGCCAGCAGTTCTGGGGCCAACGTCCTGACTTTC
few	TRBV11-3	.	TRBJ2-1	CASSPGLRGNEQFF	TGTGCCAGCAGCCCCGGGCTACGAGGGAATGAGCAGTTCTTC
.	TRBV6-1	.	TRBJ2-5	CASSELPQGGTQYF	TGTGCCAGCAGTGAACTTCCTCAGGGGGGGACCCAGTACTTC
.	TRBV12-3/TRBV12-4	TRBD1	TRBJ1-1	CASSLARWTRQGTEALF	TGTGCCAGCAGTTTAGCGCGGTGGACCCGACAGGGGACTGAAGCTCTCTTT
few	TRBV25-1	.	TRBJ1-4	CASSESRGITEKLFF	TGTGCCAGCAGTGAATCCAGAGGGATAACTGAAAAACTGTTTTTT
few	TRBV11-2	.	TRBJ1-1	CASSFGSVLRNTEAFF	TGTGCCAGCAGCTTTGGAAGTGTTCTCCGCAACACTGAAGCTTTCTTT
few	TRBV7-8	TRBD1	TRBJ1-4	CASSLRRGLREKLFF	TGTGCCAGCAGCTTACGCAGGGGGCTAAGGGAAAAACTGTTTTTT
.	TRBV7-9	.	TRBJ2-3	CASSLAMGGEDTQYF	TGTGCCAGCAGCTTAGCGATGGGTGGGGAAGATACGCAGTATTTT
few	TRBV5-4	TRBD2	TRBJ2-3	CASRPSGGASDTQYF	TGTGCCAGCAGACCTAGCGGGGGGGCAAGTGATACGCAGTATTTT
many	TRBV12-3/TRBV12-4	.	TRBJ1-5	CASSLGRMPQHF	TGTGCCAGCAGTTTAGGTCGGATGCCCCAGCATTTT
few	TRBV7-2	.	TRBJ2-3	CASGRREYTDTQYF	TGTGCCAGCGGGAGGAGGGAATACACAGATACGCAGTATTTT
many	TRBV20-1	.	TRBJ2-7	CSASDGSYEQYF	TGCAGTGCTTCGGACGGCTCCTACGAGCAGTACTTC
many	TRBV6-5	TRBD1	TRBJ2-2	CASSYSSTTGVDTGELFF	TGTGCCAGCAGTTACTCGAGCACTACAGGGGTGGACACCGGGGAGCTGTTTTTT
few	TRBV7-2	.	TRBJ2-5	CASSLAPTAPQYF	TGTGCCAGCAGCTTAGCCCCTACAGCTCCCCAGTACTTC
many	TRBV27	.	TRBJ1-1	CASSPMSLGGRAFF	TGTGCCAGCAGTCCTATGTCACTTGGAGGAAGGGCTTTCTTT
.	TRBV15	.	TRBJ2-2	CATSRQGGELFF	TGTGCCACCAGCAGGCAGGGGGGGGAGCTGTTTTTT
few	TRBV25-1	TRBD1	TRBJ2-3	CASSELGTGSDTQYF	TGTGCCAGCAGTGAATTGGGGACAGGCTCAGATACGCAGTATTTT
.	TRBV20-1	.	TRBJ1-5	CSARDLRQTGYSNQPQHF	TGCAGTGCTAGAGATCTTCGCCAAACAGGTTATAGCAATCAGCCCCAGCATTTT
.	TRBV10-3	.	TRBJ2-2	CAISDRGSDTGELFF	TGTGCCATCAGTGACCGGGGGTCTGACACCGGGGAGCTGTTTTTT
.	TRBV14	.	TRBJ2-2	CASSQVGGLSNTGELFF	TGTGCCAGCAGCCAAGTCGGGGGCCTTTCGAACACCGGGGAGCTGTTTTTT
.	TRBV6-5	.	TRBJ1-1	CASSDTGTLNTEAFF	TGTGCCAGCAGTGACACCGGGACCCTGAACACTGAAGCTTTCTTT